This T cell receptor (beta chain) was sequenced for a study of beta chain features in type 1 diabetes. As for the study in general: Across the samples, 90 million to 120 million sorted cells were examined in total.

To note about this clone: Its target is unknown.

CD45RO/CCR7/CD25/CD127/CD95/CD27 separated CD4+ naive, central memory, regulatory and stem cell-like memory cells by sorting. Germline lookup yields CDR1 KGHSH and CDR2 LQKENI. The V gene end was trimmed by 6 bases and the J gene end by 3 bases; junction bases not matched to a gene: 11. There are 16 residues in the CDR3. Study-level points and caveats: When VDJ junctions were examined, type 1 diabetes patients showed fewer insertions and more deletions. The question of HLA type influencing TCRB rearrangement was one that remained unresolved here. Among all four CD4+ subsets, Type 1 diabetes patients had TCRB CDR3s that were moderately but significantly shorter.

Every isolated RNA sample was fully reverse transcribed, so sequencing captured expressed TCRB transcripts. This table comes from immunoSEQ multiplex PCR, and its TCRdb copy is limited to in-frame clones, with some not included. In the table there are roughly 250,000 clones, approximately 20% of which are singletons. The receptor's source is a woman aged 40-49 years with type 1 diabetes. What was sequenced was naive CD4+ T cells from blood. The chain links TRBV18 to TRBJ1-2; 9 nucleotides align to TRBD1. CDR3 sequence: CASSPVTGGIDYGYTF. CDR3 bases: TGTGCCAGCTCGCCCGTGACAGGGGGAATTGACTATGGCTACACCTTC. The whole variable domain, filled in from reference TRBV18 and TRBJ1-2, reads NAGVMQNPRHLVRRRGQEARLRCSPMKGHSHVYWYRQLPEEGLKFMVYLQKENIIDESGMPKERFSAEFPKEGPSILRIQQVVRGDSAAYFCASSPVTGGIDYGYTFGSGTRLTVV.